Following are 24 T cell receptor beta chains from one sample sequenced in a study of cytomegalovirus exposure and HLA in healthy donors. PCR used 60 Vbeta primers and 13 Jbeta primers. The method was immunoSEQ multiplex PCR; TCRdb's version includes in-frame clones alone and lacks a portion of them. This table has around 150,000 clones, approximately 87% appearing once. The sequenced material came from PBMCs. Receptor source: a man aged 35 to 55 in good health and CMV-seronegative.

The J gene is TRBJ1-5, the V gene TRBV6-5; D is perhaps TRBD1 (6 bases). This CDR3 spans 14 amino acids. The V gene lost 10 bases and the J gene lost 7 bases, with 20 bases spanning the gap. Germline-derived CDR1 and CDR2 are MNHEY and SVGAGI. The CDR3 sequence is CATSQPGGRQPQHF. CDR3 DNA sequence: TGTGCCACCTCCCAGCCGGGGGGCAGGCAGCCCCAGCATTTT.

The sample holds a few counts of this clone. This chain joins TRBV7-9 and TRBJ1-4, with a weak D call TRBD1 (6 bases). There are 15 residues in the CDR3. CDR1 is SEHNR, CDR2 FQNEAQ, per germline (reference sequence). V lost 5 bases and J 3 bases, leaving 13 bases between the germline ends. CDR3 region: CASSVIQGANEKLFF. CDR3 DNA sequence: TGTGCCAGCAGCGTAATACAGGGAGCTAATGAAAAACTGTTTTTT. The whole variable domain, remainder taken from reference TRBV7-9 and TRBJ1-4, is DTGVSQNPRHKITKRGQNVTFRCDPISEHNRLYWYRQTLGQGPEFLTYFQNEAQLEKSRLLSDRFSAERPKGSFSTLEIQRTEQGDSAMYLCASSVIQGANEKLFFGSGTQLSVL.

V and J are TRBV19 and TRBJ2-5; TRBD1 might be the D (6 bases). V shed 6 bases and J shed 4 bases, with 18 bases lying between them. CDR1 is LNHDA and CDR2 is SQIVND in the germline V gene (reference sequence). CDR3 length: 15 amino acids. CDR3 coding DNA: TGTGCCAGTAGCCGAGCAGGGGCGACCCCAGAGACCCAGTACTTC. Translating gives CASSRAGATPETQYF.

The chain uses TRBV30 and TRBJ2-1; 11 nucleotides line up with TRBD2. Germline V gene sequence: CDR1 GTSNPN, CDR2 SVGIG (reference sequence). CDR3 size: 15 residues. V dropped 1 base and J dropped 4; count of bases not matched to a gene: 3. The DNA of the CDR3 is TGTGCCTGGAGTGCACTAGCGGGAGATTACAATGAGCAGTTCTTC. As protein: CAWSALAGDYNEQFF.

The chain employs TRBV7-9 and TRBJ2-3; 7 positions agree with TRBD2. Looked up from germline, CDR1 is SEHNR and CDR2 is FQNEAQ (reference sequence). The CDR3 is 11 residues long. The junction had 5 bases not matched to a gene; V was cut back by 11 bases and J by 6 bases. CDR3 loop: CAGGGYDTQYF. The CDR3, as DNA: TGTGCCGGGGGGGGATACGATACGCAGTATTTT.

The chain recombines TRBV7-9 with TRBJ2-5; TRBD1 matches at 7 bases. The J call is doubtful: the DNA matches TRBJ2-7 better. The CDR3 is 15 residues long. The germline V gene encodes CDR1 SEHNR and CDR2 FQNEAQ (reference sequence). DNA for the CDR3: TGTGCCAGCAGCTTCCCGCAGGGGGAGACCTACGAGCAGTACTTC. Its translation: CASSFPQGETYEQYF.

The chain uses TRBV14 and TRBJ2-5; 8 bases agree with TRBD1. The J call may be incorrect, as the DNA end agrees better with TRBJ2-7. Per the germline V gene, CDR1 is SGHDN and CDR2 is FVKESK. CDR3 length: 16 residues. In nucleotides, the CDR3 is TGTGCCAGCAGCCCCTCAGGGGGCAGATTTACCTACGAGCAGTACTTC. It yields the protein CASSPSGGRFTYEQYF.

The sample holds one count of this clone. This sequence joins TRBV7-9 and TRBJ2-1; 16 bases are a match to TRBD2. The CDR3 spans 19 residues. The germline CDR1 and CDR2 sequences are SEHNR and FQNEAQ (reference sequence). V gave up 0 bases and J gave up 7 bases; unmatched junction bases: 9. The CDR3 loop is CASSLAGTSGRARGNEQFF. The CDR3 DNA follows: TGTGCCAGCAGCTTAGCCGGGACTAGCGGGAGGGCCAGGGGTAATGAGCAGTTCTTC.

The chain recombines TRBV2 with TRBJ2-7; a weak D match, TRBD2 (5 bases). CDR1 is SNHLY, CDR2 FYNNEI, per germline. This CDR3 spans 12 amino acids. Trimming stripped 6 bases from V and 3 bases from J, with 9 bases between. The CDR3 spells CASSQGLYEQYF. DNA for the CDR3: TGTGCCAGCAGCCAAGGACTCTACGAGCAGTACTTC.

This chain joins TRBV5-1 and TRBJ2-7; D is ambiguous. V dropped 3 bases and J dropped 3 bases, with 4 bases sitting between them. The V gene's germline CDR1 is SGHRS and CDR2 YFSETQ. The length of the CDR3 is 11 residues. CDR3 sequence (DNA): TGCGCCAGCAGCTCAAACTACGAGCAGTACTTC. This sequence encodes CASSSNYEQYF. The full variable domain, rest sourced from reference TRBV5-1 and TRBJ2-7, is KAGVTQTPRYLIKTRGQQVTLSCSPISGHRSVSWYQQTPGQGLQFLFEYFSETQRNKGNFPGRFSGRQFSNSRSEMNVSTLELGDSALYLCASSSNYEQYFGPGTRLTVT.

V is TRBV11-2 and J is TRBJ2-7, with 8 bases aligning to TRBD1. This CDR3 has 16 amino acids. CDR1 is SGHAT, CDR2 FQNNGV, per germline. V was pared by 2 bases and J by 3 bases, with 9 bases of the junction left unmatched. This CDR3 reads CASSLNRGSGVYEQYF. As DNA, the CDR3 is TGTGCCAGCAGCTTAAACAGGGGGTCGGGTGTCTACGAGCAGTACTTC. Full variable domain (rest looked up from reference TRBV11-2 and TRBJ2-7): EAGVAQSPRYKIIEKRQSVAFWCNPISGHATLYWYQQILGQGPKLLIQFQNNGVVDDSQLPKDRFSAERLKGVDSTLKIQPAKLEDSAVYLCASSLNRGSGVYEQYFGPGTRLTVT.

The CDR3 protein is CASSLTSSAYEQYF. The CDR3 nucleotides read TGTGCCAGCAGCCTAACTAGTTCCGCCTACGAGCAGTACTTC. This sequence joins TRBV7-2 and TRBJ2-7, with D possibly matching TRBD2 (5 bases). CDR3 length: 14 residues. Germline assignment: CDR1 SGHTA and CDR2 FQGNSA. The germline V and J ends were trimmed by 5 bases and 2 bases, with 13 bases remaining between them. The variable domain in full, completed from reference TRBV7-2 and TRBJ2-7, reads GAGVSQSPSNKVTEKGKDVELRCDPISGHTALYWYRQSLGQGLEFLIYFQGNSAPDKSGLPSDRFSAERTGGSVSTLTIQRTQQEDSAVYLCASSLTSSAYEQYFGPGTRLTVT.

The CDR3 here is CSVEAGERGNEQFF. The CDR3 DNA follows: TGCAGCGTTGAAGCAGGGGAGCGGGGCAATGAGCAGTTCTTC. This chain uses TRBV29-1 with TRBJ2-1, with D perhaps matching TRBD2 (7 bases). The CDR3 totals 14 residues. V shed 1 base and J shed 6 bases, with 13 bases lying between them. The germline gives CDR1 SQVTM, CDR2 ANQGSEA.

As to this clone: Germline and junction disagree at one end, which may indicate a read error. V usage is TRBV7-9 and J usage is TRBJ1-1, with D unclear. CDR3 size: 12 residues. Germline values: CDR1 SEHNR, CDR2 FQNEAQ (reference sequence). The DNA of the CDR3 is TGTTCCAGCAGAACCGGGAACACTGAAGCTTTCTTT. Translating gives CSSRTGNTEAFF. Full variable domain (rest looked up from reference TRBV7-9 and TRBJ1-1): DTGVSQNPRHKITKRGQNVTFRCDPISEHNRLYWYRQTLGQGPEFLTYFQNEAQLEKSRLLSDRFSAERPKGSFSTLEIQRTEQGDSAMYLCSSRTGNTEAFFGQGTRLTVV.

The J gene is TRBJ1-5, the V gene TRBV2; D gene unclear. The CDR3 loop spans 14 amino acids. V was clipped by 6 bases and J by 0 bases, with 9 bases between them. Per germline, CDR1 SNHLY and CDR2 FYNNEI. The CDR3: CASSQVYSNQPQHF. CDR3 nucleotide sequence: TGTGCCAGCAGCCAGGTTTATAGCAATCAGCCCCAGCATTTT.

The chain employs TRBV2 and TRBJ1-2; 10 bases are a match to TRBD1. J was trimmed by 7 bases and V by 7 bases; bases with no gene match: 9. The CDR3 covers 14 residues. The germline gives CDR1 SNHLY, CDR2 FYNNEI. DNA for the CDR3: TGTGCCAGCACAGGGTGGGGACAGGGGTTTGGCTACACCTTC. Translated, it gives CASTGWGQGFGYTF.

The V and J genes are TRBV29-1 and TRBJ2-2, with D perhaps TRBD2 (5 bases). The CDR3 has 14 residues. Looked up from germline, CDR1 is SQVTM and CDR2 is ANQGSEA. Trimming removed 7 bases from V and 6 bases from J, with 18 bases in between. The chain's CDR3 is CSAGEPRLAGELFF. The CDR3 DNA is TGCAGCGCCGGGGAGCCCCGGCTGGCCGGGGAGCTGTTTTTT.

The chain employs TRBV5-6 and TRBJ2-3; D may be TRBD1 (5 bases). V dropped 5 bases and J dropped 0 bases, with 13 bases sitting between them. This CDR3 contains 15 residues. Germline CDR1 SGHDT, CDR2 YYEEEE. The CDR3 DNA sequence: TGTGCCAGCAGAGTGGACATGCTTAGCACAGATACGCAGTATTTT. Protein: CASRVDMLSTDTQYF.

The V gene is TRBV9, the J gene TRBJ2-1, with 11 bases matching TRBD1. Germline V CDR1 and CDR2: SGDLS, YYNGEE. CDR3 length: 14 residues. The V gene end was trimmed by 3 bases and the J gene end by 12 bases; junction bases not matched to a gene: 8. The CDR3 DNA follows: TGTGCCAGCAGCGAGGGTGGACAGGGGGCGCGGCAGTTCTTC. Its translation is CASSEGGQGARQFF. Full variable domain (remainder filled in from reference TRBV9 and TRBJ2-1): DSGVTQTPKHLITATGQRVTLRCSPRSGDLSVYWYQQSLDQGLQFLIQYYNGEERAKGNILERFSAQQFPDLHSELNLSSLELGDSALYFCASSEGGQGARQFFGPGTRLTVL.

This clone was picked up a small number of times. V is TRBV11-1 and J is TRBJ2-3; 11 bases are shared with TRBD1. The CDR3 runs to 15 residues. Trimming at V came to 5 bases and at J to 5 bases, leaving 6 bases not matched to a gene. Germline CDR1 is SGHAT and CDR2 is FQDESV (reference sequence). CDR3 loop: CASSPRTGGIDTQYF. CDR3 nucleotide sequence: TGTGCCAGCAGCCCACGGACAGGGGGCATAGATACGCAGTATTTT.

A single count supports this clone. The chain joins TRBV7-9 to TRBJ2-1; 11 positions agree with TRBD2. The ends lost 5 bases at V and 3 bases at J; junction bases unmatched: 3. The germline V gene encodes CDR1 SEHNR and CDR2 FQNEAQ (reference sequence). This CDR3 spans 15 amino acids. The CDR3 protein is CASSVGLADYNEQFF. The DNA for the CDR3 is TGTGCCAGCAGCGTGGGACTAGCGGACTACAATGAGCAGTTCTTC.

V gene TRBV7-9 combines with J gene TRBJ1-6, with 10 nucleotides matching TRBD1. Trimming took 6 bases from V and 0 from J; bases not matched to a gene: 5. CDR1 and CDR2 from the germline V gene are SEHNR and FQNEAQ (reference sequence). The CDR3 totals 17 residues. The CDR3 bases are TGTGCCAGCAGTCCCGGGACAGGGGCCTCCTATAATTCACCCCTCCACTTT. Translated, it gives CASSPGTGASYNSPLHF.

The CDR3 DNA reads as TGTGCCAGCACCGGCGGGAGTGCCTACAATGAGCAGTTCTTC. This encodes CASTGGSAYNEQFF. This chain uses TRBV27 with TRBJ2-1, with 7 bases identical to TRBD2. The V segment lost 7 bases and the J segment 2 bases; nucleotides outside the gene matches: 5. Germline values: CDR1 MNHEY, CDR2 SMNVEV (reference sequence). The CDR3 is 14 residues long.

The chain has TRBV7-9 and TRBJ1-1; D not certain. V was pared by 9 bases and J by 2 bases, with 19 bases between. The CDR3 runs 15 residues. Germline V lookup: CDR1 SEHNR, CDR2 FQNEAQ (reference sequence). CDR3 protein: CASTPAGLGNTEAFF. The CDR3 bases are TGTGCCAGTACCCCCGCAGGTTTAGGAAACACTGAAGCTTTCTTT.